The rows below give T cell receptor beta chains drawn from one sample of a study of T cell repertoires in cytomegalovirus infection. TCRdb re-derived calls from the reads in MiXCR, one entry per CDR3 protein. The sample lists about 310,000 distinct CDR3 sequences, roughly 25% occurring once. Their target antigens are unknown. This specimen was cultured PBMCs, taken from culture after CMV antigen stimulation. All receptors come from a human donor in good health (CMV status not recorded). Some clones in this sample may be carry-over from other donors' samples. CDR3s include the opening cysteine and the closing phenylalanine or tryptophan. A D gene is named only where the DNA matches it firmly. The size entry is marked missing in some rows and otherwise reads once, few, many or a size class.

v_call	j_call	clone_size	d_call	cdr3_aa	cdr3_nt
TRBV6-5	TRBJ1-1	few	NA	CASSYFEATEAFF	TGTGCCAGCAGTTACTTCGAGGCCACTGAAGCTTTCTTT
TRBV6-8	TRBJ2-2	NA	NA	CASSYTAPTPGELFF	TGTGCCAGCAGTTATACAGCTCCAACCCCCGGGGAGCTGTTTTTT
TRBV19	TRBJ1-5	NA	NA	CASSIFLGNSNQPQHF	TGTGCCAGTAGTATATTCCTGGGGAATAGCAATCAGCCCCAGCATTTT
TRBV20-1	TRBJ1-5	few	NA	CSARRVDQPQHF	TGCAGTGCTAGAAGGGTAGATCAGCCCCAGCATTTT
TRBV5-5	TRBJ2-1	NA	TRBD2	CASSLGALAGRYNEQFF	TGTGCCAGCAGCCTCGGGGCCCTAGCGGGAAGGTACAATGAGCAGTTCTTC
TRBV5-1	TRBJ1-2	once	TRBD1	CASSDGTGFNGYTF	TGCGCCAGCAGCGACGGGACAGGTTTTAATGGCTACACCTTC
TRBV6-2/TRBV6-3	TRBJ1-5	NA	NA	CASSYAVGSPTFNQPQHF	TGTGCCAGCAGTTACGCCGTGGGCAGTCCTACGTTCAATCAGCCCCAGCATTTT
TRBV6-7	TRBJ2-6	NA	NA	CAPSAGAGANVLTF	TGTGCCCCCAGCGCAGGGGCTGGGGCCAACGTCCTGACTTTC
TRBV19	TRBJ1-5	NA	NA	CASSTGGQKHQPQHF	TGTGCCAGTAGTACAGGTGGACAGAAACATCAGCCCCAGCATTTT
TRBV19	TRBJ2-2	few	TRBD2	CASKGLAGVSTGELFF	TGTGCCAGTAAGGGACTAGCGGGAGTTAGCACCGGGGAGCTGTTTTTT
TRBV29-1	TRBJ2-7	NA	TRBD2	CSVEILAGVGEQYF	TGCAGCGTTGAAATCCTAGCGGGAGTGGGTGAGCAGTACTTC
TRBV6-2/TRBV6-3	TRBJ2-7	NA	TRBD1	CASSPEGTGAQTYEQYF	TGTGCCAGCAGCCCAGAGGGGACAGGGGCCCAGACCTACGAGCAGTACTTC
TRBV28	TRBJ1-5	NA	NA	CASTNGGIWTQHF	TGTGCCAGCACCAATGGGGGTATTTGGACCCAGCATTTT
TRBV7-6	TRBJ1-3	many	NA	CASSATARQSFSGNTIYF	TGTGCCAGCAGCGCAACCGCGAGGCAGAGCTTCTCTGGAAACACCATATATTTT
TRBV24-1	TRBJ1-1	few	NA	CATSAADSMNTEAFF	TGTGCCACCAGTGCGGCGGACAGTATGAACACTGAAGCTTTCTTT
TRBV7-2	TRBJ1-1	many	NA	CASSLGARGGAISEAFF	TGTGCCAGCAGCTTAGGGGCTCGGGGGGGCGCGATTTCGGAAGCTTTCTTT
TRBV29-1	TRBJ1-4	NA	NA	CSVASVATNEKLFF	TGCAGCGTTGCCTCGGTGGCAACTAATGAAAAACTGTTTTTT
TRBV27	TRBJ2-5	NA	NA	CASRRIGTAPETQYF	TGTGCCAGCAGGAGGATCGGGACGGCCCCCGAGACCCAGTACTTC
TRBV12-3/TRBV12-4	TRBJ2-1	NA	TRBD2	CASSLARQKREGHF	TGTGCCAGCAGTTTAGCGCGCCAGAAGCGGGAGGGCCACTTC
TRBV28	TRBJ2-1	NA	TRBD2	CASSLGGVWEQFF	TGTGCCAGCAGTTTAGGGGGGGTATGGGAGCAGTTCTTC
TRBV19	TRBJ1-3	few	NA	CASSKSGNTIYF	TGTGCCAGTAGTAAGAGTGGAAACACCATATATTTT
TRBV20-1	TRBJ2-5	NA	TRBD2	CSARRGSLVGETQYF	TGCAGTGCTAGGCGCGGGAGCCTGGTTGGGGAGACCCAGTACTTC
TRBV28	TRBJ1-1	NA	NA	CASSLRATEAFF	TGTGCCAGCAGTTTGAGGGCTACTGAAGCTTTCTTT
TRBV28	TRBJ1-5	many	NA	CASSLSDQPQHF	TGTGCCAGCAGTTTAAGCGATCAGCCCCAGCATTTT
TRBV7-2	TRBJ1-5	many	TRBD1	CASSQMQGANQPQHF	TGTGCCAGCAGCCAAATGCAGGGGGCTAATCAGCCCCAGCATTTT
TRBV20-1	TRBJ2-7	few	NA	CSARAGSYEQYF	TGCAGTGCTAGGGCAGGAAGCTACGAGCAGTACTTC
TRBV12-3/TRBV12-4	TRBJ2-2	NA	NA	CATHPAPEGELFF	TGTGCCACCCACCCGGCCCCGGAAGGGGAGCTGTTTTTT
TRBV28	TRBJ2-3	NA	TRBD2	CASSPRTSGKDTQYF	TGTGCCAGCAGCCCGCGGACTAGCGGGAAAGATACGCAGTATTTT
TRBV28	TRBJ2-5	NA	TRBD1	CASSLSGQGFEETQYF	TGTGCCAGCAGTTTATCGGGACAGGGTTTTGAAGAGACCCAGTACTTC
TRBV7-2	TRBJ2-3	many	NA	CASSRDGLARRTDTQYF	TGTGCCAGCAGCCGTGATGGGCTAGCGAGACGCACAGATACGCAGTATTTT
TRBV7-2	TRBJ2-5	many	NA	CASRREGETQYF	TGTGCCAGCAGACGAGAGGGAGAGACCCAGTACTTC
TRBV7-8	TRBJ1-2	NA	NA	CASSLAGQGYGGYTF	TGTGCCAGCAGCTTAGCGGGCCAGGGGTACGGCGGCTACACCTTC
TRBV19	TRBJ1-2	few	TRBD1	CASSIGGTGANYGYTF	TGTGCCAGTAGTATAGGGGGGACAGGGGCTAACTATGGCTACACCTTC
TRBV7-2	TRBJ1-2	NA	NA	CASSPDPGGRFGGYTF	TGTGCCAGCAGCCCAGATCCGGGGGGCCGCTTCGGCGGCTACACCTTC
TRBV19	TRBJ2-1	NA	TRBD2	CASSITSDREQFF	TGTGCCAGTAGTATAACTAGCGACCGTGAGCAGTTCTTC
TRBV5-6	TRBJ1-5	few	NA	CASSPYAGIGNQPQHF	TGTGCCAGCAGCCCTTACGCAGGGATTGGCAATCAGCCCCAGCATTTT
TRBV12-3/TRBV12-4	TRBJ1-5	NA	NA	CASSFTASNQPQHF	TGTGCCAGCAGTTTTACAGCTAGCAATCAGCCCCAGCATTTT
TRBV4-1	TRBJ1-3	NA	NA	CASSQAVGRSGNTIYF	TGCGCCAGCAGCCAAGCTGTCGGTAGGTCTGGAAACACCATATATTTT
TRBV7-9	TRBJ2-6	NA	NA	CASSPQLIWISGANVLTF	TGTGCCAGCAGCCCTCAGTTGATATGGATCTCTGGGGCCAACGTCCTGACTTTC